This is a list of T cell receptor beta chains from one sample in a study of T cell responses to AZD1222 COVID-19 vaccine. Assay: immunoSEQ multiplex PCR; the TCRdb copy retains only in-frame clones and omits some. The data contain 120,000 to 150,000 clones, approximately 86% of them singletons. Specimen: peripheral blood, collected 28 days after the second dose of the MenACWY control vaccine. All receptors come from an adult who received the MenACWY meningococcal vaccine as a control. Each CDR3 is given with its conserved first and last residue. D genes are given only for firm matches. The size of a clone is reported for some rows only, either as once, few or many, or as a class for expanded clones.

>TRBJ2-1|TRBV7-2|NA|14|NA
TGTGCCAGCAGCTTAGACAGGGACTACAATGAGCAGTTCTTC
CASSLDRDYNEQFF
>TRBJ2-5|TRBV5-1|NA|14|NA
TGCGCCAGCAGCGAGCAGGGTGCGGAGGAGACCCAGTACTTC
CASSEQGAEETQYF
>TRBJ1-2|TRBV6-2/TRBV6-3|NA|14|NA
TGTGCCAGCAGTTCCGAACCCATCGTCTATGGCTACACCTTC
CASSSEPIVYGYTF
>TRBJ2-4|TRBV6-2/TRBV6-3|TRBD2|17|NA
TGTGCCAGCAGTTACTCAAGGCTAGCGGTAGCCAAAAACATTCAGTACTTC
CASSYSRLAVAKNIQYF
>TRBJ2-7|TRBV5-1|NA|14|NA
TGCGCCAGCAGCTCGGGACAAGCGTCCTACGAGCAGTACTTC
CASSSGQASYEQYF
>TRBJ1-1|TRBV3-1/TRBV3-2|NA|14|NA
TGTGCCAGCAGCCCAAAGACTCGATGGGTCGAAGCTTTCTTT
CASSPKTRWVEAFF
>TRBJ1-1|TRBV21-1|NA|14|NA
TGTGCCAGCACCCTGGGACAGGGTGGGCCTGAAGCTTTCTTT
CASTLGQGGPEAFF
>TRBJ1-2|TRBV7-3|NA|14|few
TGTGCCAGCAGCTTAATGCGCACAGGGAGTGGCTACACCTTC
CASSLMRTGSGYTF
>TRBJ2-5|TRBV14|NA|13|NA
TGTGCCAGCAGCCTTAATCCTGGAGAGACCCAGTACTTC
CASSLNPGETQYF
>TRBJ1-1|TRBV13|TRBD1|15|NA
TGTGCCAGCAGCGCCGGACAGGGGATGAACACTGAAGCTTTCTTT
CASSAGQGMNTEAFF
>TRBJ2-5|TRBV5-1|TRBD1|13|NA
TGCGCCAGCAGCCATGGGGACAGCCCAAGAAAGTACTTC
CASSHGDSPRKYF
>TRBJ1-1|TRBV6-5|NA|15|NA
TGTGCCAGCAGTACCATCGCAGGGCCGAGAACTGAAGCTTTCTTT
CASSTIAGPRTEAFF
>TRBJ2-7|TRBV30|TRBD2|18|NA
TGTGCCTGGAATAGGCGGACTAGCGGGAGGGCCGTACGGTACGAGCAGTACTTC
CAWNRRTSGRAVRYEQYF
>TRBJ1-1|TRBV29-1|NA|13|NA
TGCAGCGTTTTTATAGGGGAAAGCACTGAAGCTTTCTTT
CSVFIGESTEAFF
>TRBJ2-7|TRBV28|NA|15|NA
TGTGCCACAAGCGGAAGGGCCCGAACTTTATACGAGCAGTACTTC
CATSGRARTLYEQYF
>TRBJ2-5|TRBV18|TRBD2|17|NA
TGTGCCAGCTCACGACGGCGTGGAGGGGAGGGACAAGAGACCCAGTACTTC
CASSRRRGGEGQETQYF
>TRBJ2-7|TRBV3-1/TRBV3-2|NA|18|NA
TGTGCCAGCAGCCAAGATCCAAGCCCGGACCCTGGTCTCTACGAGCAGTACTTC
CASSQDPSPDPGLYEQYF
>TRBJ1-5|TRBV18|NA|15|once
TGTGCCAGCTCACCACCGGGGGGGGAGCGTCAGCCCCAGCATTTT
CASSPPGGERQPQHF
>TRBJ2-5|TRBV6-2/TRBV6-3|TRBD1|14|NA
TGTGCCAGCAGTTGGCAGGGGGCTGTCGAGACCCAGTACTTC
CASSWQGAVETQYF
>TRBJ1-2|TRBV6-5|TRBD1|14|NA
TGTGCCAGCAGCCAAAACAGGGGTAACTATGGCTACACCTTC
CASSQNRGNYGYTF
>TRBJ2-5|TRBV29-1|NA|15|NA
TGCAGCGTCCGGACCGCGTCAGGTTTGGGTTTAGCCCAGTACTTC
CSVRTASGLGLAQYF
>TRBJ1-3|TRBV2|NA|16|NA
TGTGCCAGCAGGCTGCTCGGCGGGGGCGCTGGAAACACCATATATTTT
CASRLLGGGAGNTIYF
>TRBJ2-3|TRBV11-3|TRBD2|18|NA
TGTGCCAGCAGCTCCGGGACTAGCGGGAGACCGTCATTGGATACGCAGTATTTT
CASSSGTSGRPSLDTQYF
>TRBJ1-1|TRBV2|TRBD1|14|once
TGTGCCAGCAGCAACAGGGGAGGGGTCACTGAAGCTTTCTTT
CASSNRGGVTEAFF
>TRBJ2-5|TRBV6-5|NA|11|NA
TGTGCCAGCAGCTTCCAAGAGACCCAGTACTTC
CASSFQETQYF
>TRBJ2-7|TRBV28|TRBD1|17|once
TGTGCCAGCACTGCACTGGGACAGGGAAAGTCCCTCTACGAGCAGTACTTC
CASTALGQGKSLYEQYF
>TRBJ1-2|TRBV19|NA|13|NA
TGTGCCAGTTGGGACGCCTGGGTTCAAGGCTACACCTTC
CASWDAWVQGYTF
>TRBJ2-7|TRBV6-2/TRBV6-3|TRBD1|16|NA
TGTGCCAGCAGTTATGCCGTGGGACAGGGGGACCACGAGCAGTACTTC
CASSYAVGQGDHEQYF
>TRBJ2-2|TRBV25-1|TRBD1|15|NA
TGTGCCAGCAGTGATCCCCAGGGGGCGTCCGGGGAGCTGTTTTTT
CASSDPQGASGELFF
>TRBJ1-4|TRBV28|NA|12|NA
TGTGCCAGCAGGTTTTCGGGAGAAAAACTGTTTTTT
CASRFSGEKLFF
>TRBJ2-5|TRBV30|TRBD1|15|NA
TGTGCCTGGAGGAGGGGGACAGCCTCTTTAGAGACCCAGTACTTC
CAWRRGTASLETQYF
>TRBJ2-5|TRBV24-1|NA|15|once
TGTGCCACCAGTGATACTGGACAGTCTCAAGAGACCCAGTACTTC
CATSDTGQSQETQYF
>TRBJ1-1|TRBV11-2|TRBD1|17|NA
TGTGCCAGCAGCTCCCGGGACAGGGGGCGTATTAACACTGAAGCTTTCTTT
CASSSRDRGRINTEAFF
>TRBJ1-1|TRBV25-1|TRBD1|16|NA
TGTGCCAGCAACGGTCCAAGACAGGGGGGACACACTGAAGCTTTCTTT
CASNGPRQGGHTEAFF
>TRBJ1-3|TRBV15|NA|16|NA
TGTGCCACCAGCAGAGACCGGGACGGCTCTGGAAACACCATATATTTT
CATSRDRDGSGNTIYF
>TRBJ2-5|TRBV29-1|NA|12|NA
TGCAGCGTTCTTTCTGGGGAAGAGACCCAGTACTTC
CSVLSGEETQYF
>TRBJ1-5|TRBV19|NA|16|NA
TGTGCCAGTAGTATCCTCACTACAGTTAGCAATCAGCCCCAGCATTTT
CASSILTTVSNQPQHF
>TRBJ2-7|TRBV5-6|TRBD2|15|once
TGTGCCAGCAGCTTGTCTCCTAGCGGGGGGAGCGAGCAGTACTTC
CASSLSPSGGSEQYF
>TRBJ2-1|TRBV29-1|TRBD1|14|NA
TGCAGCGGCACCGGGACAGGGCGCTACAATGAGCAGTTCTTC
CSGTGTGRYNEQFF
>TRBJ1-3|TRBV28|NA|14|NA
TGTGCCAGCAGTTGGACAGTGACCACGAACACCATATATTTT
CASSWTVTTNTIYF
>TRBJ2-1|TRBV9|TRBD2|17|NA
TGTGCCAGCAGCGTAGGGAACGGACTAGCGGGCCGCAATGAGCAGTTCTTC
CASSVGNGLAGRNEQFF
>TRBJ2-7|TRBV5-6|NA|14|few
TGTGCCAGCAGCGTTCCCGGGACGGGCTACGAGCAGTACTTC
CASSVPGTGYEQYF
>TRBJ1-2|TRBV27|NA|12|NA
TGTGCCCGAAACACCGGGACAAATGGCTACACCTTC
CARNTGTNGYTF
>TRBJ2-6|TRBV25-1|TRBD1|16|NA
TGTGCCAGCAGTTGGACAGGGGGCTCTGGGGCCAACGTCCTGACTTTC
CASSWTGGSGANVLTF
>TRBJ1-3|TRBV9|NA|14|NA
TGTGCCAGCCAGGCTCTTGGGGCGGGAAACACCATATATTTT
CASQALGAGNTIYF
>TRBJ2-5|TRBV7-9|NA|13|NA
TGTGCCAGCAACTTCAGGGAGGAAGAGACCCAGTACTTC
CASNFREEETQYF
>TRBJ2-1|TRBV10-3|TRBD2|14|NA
TGTGCCATCGGAACTAGCGGTTCCTACAATGAGCAGTTCTTC
CAIGTSGSYNEQFF
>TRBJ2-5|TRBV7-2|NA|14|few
TGTGCCAGCAGCTTCCAAACAGGGCAAGAGACCCAGTACTTC
CASSFQTGQETQYF
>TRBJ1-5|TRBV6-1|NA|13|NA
TGTGCCAGCAGTGACGTGGTTGGGCAGCCCCAGCATTTT
CASSDVVGQPQHF
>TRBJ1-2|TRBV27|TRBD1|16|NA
TGTGCCAGCAGTCCACTAGGACAGGGGGCCGACTATGGCTACACCTTC
CASSPLGQGADYGYTF
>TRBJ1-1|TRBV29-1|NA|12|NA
TGCAGCGTTGAAGTCACAGATGCTGAAGCTTTCTTT
CSVEVTDAEAFF
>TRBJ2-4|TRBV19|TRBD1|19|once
TGTGCCAGTAGTGTTCCCCGGGACAGGAAATCCCTAGCCAAAAACATTCAGTACTTC
CASSVPRDRKSLAKNIQYF